These 14 T cell receptor beta chains share one sample of origin, sequenced in a study of cytomegalovirus exposure and HLA in healthy donors (dated by TCRdb to 2016 to 2017). Libraries came from the immunoSEQ multiplex PCR assay. The multiplex PCR relied on a mix of 60 forward primers for TCR Vbeta segments and 13 reverse primers for TCR Jbeta segments. TCRdb carries this immuneACCESS record with in-frame sequences only. Its versions omit some clonotypes, under half of them owing to an unresolved V gene in the studies checked, with the rest unexplained. Recorded for this sample are nearly 200,000 clones; 77% of them occurred a single time. The ten largest clonotypes hold roughly 2.1% of the sample. Sequencing was done on a sample of PBMCs. The receptors come from a woman between 25 and 40 years old in good health and CMV-seropositive.

V and J are TRBV18 and TRBJ1-1; D is undetermined. V was shortened by 0 bases and J by 5 bases, with 7 bases between the two germline ends. This CDR3 is 13 amino acids long. Per germline, CDR1 KGHSH and CDR2 LQKENI. The CDR3 sequence: CASSPPGRTEAFF. The DNA of the CDR3 is TGTGCCAGCTCACCACCGGGGAGGACTGAAGCTTTCTTT.

V is TRBV28 and J is TRBJ2-5; D is unresolved. V gave up 7 bases and J gave up 0 bases, with 9 bases separating them. Looked up from germline, CDR1 is MDHEN and CDR2 is SYDVKM. This CDR3 comprises 13 residues. This chain's CDR3 is CASIHKDQETQYF. CDR3 bases: TGTGCCAGCATCCACAAAGACCAAGAGACCCAGTACTTC.

The chain recombines TRBV5-4 with TRBJ1-4, with D unresolved. This CDR3 region has 13 residues. Per germline, CDR1 SGHNT and CDR2 YYREEE (reference sequence). V lost 4 bases and J 8 bases, leaving 12 bases between the germline ends. The CDR3, as DNA: TGTGCCAGCAGCCCCCCCGAGGGCGAAAAACTGTTTTTT. This sequence encodes CASSPPEGEKLFF. Variable domain in full (rest from reference TRBV5-4 and TRBJ1-4): ETGVTQSPTHLIKTRGQQVTLRCSSQSGHNTVSWYQQALGQGPQFIFQYYREEENGRGNFPPRFSGLQFPNYSSELNVNALELDDSALYLCASSPPEGEKLFFGSGTQLSVL.

The V call is TRBV5-1, the J call TRBJ2-1, with 11 bases aligning to TRBD2. The CDR3 runs to 17 residues. Germline V gene lookup returns CDR1 SGHRS and CDR2 YFSETQ. Trimming took 3 bases from V and 0 from J; bases not matched to a gene: 5. CDR3 coding DNA: TGCGCCAGCAGCTCATCTAGCGGGGGGTTCTCCTACAATGAGCAGTTCTTC. Its translation is CASSSSSGGFSYNEQFF.

V is TRBV12-5 and J is TRBJ2-2, with TRBD1 matching 9 bases. The CDR3 runs 15 residues. V shed 6 bases, J shed 5 bases, and the junction held 7 bases outside the gene matches. Germline V lookup: CDR1 LGHNT, CDR2 FRNRAP. CDR3 bases: TGTGCTAGTGGGACGGGACAGGGAAATACCGGGGAGCTGTTTTTT. Translated, it gives CASGTGQGNTGELFF.

The rearrangement links TRBV5-8 to TRBJ2-1, with TRBD1 matching over 7 bases. CDR1 and CDR2 (germline): SGHTS, YDEGEE. The CDR3 runs to 13 residues. V shed 0 bases, J shed 6 bases, and the junction held 0 bases outside the gene matches. The CDR3: CASSLGQGNEQFF. In nucleotides, the CDR3 is TGTGCCAGCAGCTTGGGACAGGGCAATGAGCAGTTCTTC.

The chain uses TRBV18 and TRBJ2-5; weak D call: TRBD1 (6 bases). Germline assignment: CDR1 KGHSH and CDR2 LQKENI. The germline V and J ends were trimmed by 3 bases and 1 base, with 12 bases remaining between them. This CDR3 region has 15 residues. The CDR3 nucleotides read TGTGCCAGCTCACCCTTCACAGGGCTCCAAGAGACCCAGTACTTC. This gives the protein CASSPFTGLQETQYF.

This clone appeared a single time. The chain links TRBV5-1 to TRBJ2-5; D is perhaps TRBD2 (6 bases). CDR3 length: 16 amino acids. Deletions cut 0 bases from V and 4 bases from J, with 16 bases between. The germline V gene has CDR1 SGHRS and CDR2 YFSETQ. CDR3 amino acids: CASSLGATSLRETQYF. CDR3 DNA: TGCGCCAGCAGCTTGGGTGCGACTAGTCTTCGAGAGACCCAGTACTTC.

The V and J genes are TRBV5-8 and TRBJ2-1; perhaps TRBD1 as D (6 bases). V lost 0 bases and J lost 6, with 13 bases in between. The CDR3 length is 15 residues. Germline-derived CDR1 and CDR2 are SGHTS and YDEGEE. The CDR3 DNA reads TGTGCCAGCAGCTTGGGGGACGGGACACCCAATGAGCAGTTCTTC. Amino acids: CASSLGDGTPNEQFF.

The chain recombines TRBV6-1 with TRBJ2-7, with D unresolved. Germline lookup yields CDR1 MNHNS and CDR2 SASEGT. This CDR3 is 10 amino acids long. Trimming took 5 bases from V and 6 from J, leaving 5 bases between them. CDR3 nucleotides: TGTGCCAGCAGTTTTCGCGAGCAGTACTTC. It codes for CASSFREQYF.

The V gene is TRBV2, the J gene TRBJ2-7; TRBD2 aligns across 8 bases. Losses at the gene ends were 7 bases for V and 0 bases for J; bases not matched to a gene: 5. The germline CDR1 and CDR2 sequences are SNHLY and FYNNEI. The CDR3 is 14 amino acids. In nucleotides, the CDR3 is TGTGCCAGCAAATCCAGCGGGAGCTCCTACGAGCAGTACTTC. It translates to CASKSSGSSYEQYF.

This clone was counted a few times. This rearrangement joins TRBV5-1 to TRBJ1-4; D possibly corresponds to TRBD1 (5 bases). Germline assignment: CDR1 SGHRS and CDR2 YFSETQ. The CDR3 has 14 amino acids. Trimming took 0 bases from V and 5 from J, leaving 8 bases between them. The DNA of the CDR3 is TGCGCCAGCAGCTTGGGGGGCGACAATGAAAAACTGTTTTTT. Translating it yields CASSLGGDNEKLFF.

The V and J genes are TRBV7-9 and TRBJ2-1, with TRBD2 identical over 7 bases. J lost 7 bases, V lost 5 bases, and 14 bases had no gene match. The CDR3 is 16 residues long. CDR1 is SEHNR and CDR2 is FQNEAQ in the germline V gene (reference sequence). CDR3 loop: CASSTLAGALGNEQFF. The CDR3 region has the DNA TGTGCCAGCAGCACTCTTGCGGGAGCGCTGGGGAATGAGCAGTTCTTC.

J is TRBJ1-4 and V is TRBV7-9, with 10 positions matching TRBD1. Germline-derived CDR1 and CDR2 are SEHNR and FQNEAQ (reference sequence). Unmatched junction bases numbered 3, after V lost 1 base and J lost 7 bases. CDR3 length equals 15 residues. For the CDR3, the DNA is TGTGCCAGCAGCTTAGGACAGGGGGCGCTTGAAAAACTGTTTTTT. Translated, it gives CASSLGQGALEKLFF.